This T cell receptor beta chain appears in the sequencing data of a study of cytomegalovirus exposure and HLA in healthy donors. Overall study: Earlier findings included 117 million unique TCR beta sequences obtained from about 179 million T cells.

It was with 60 Vbeta and 13 Jbeta primers that the PCR ran. The assay was immunoSEQ multiplex PCR, and TCRdb's table has in-frame clones only and misses some. Of some 110,000 clones listed, 60% to 85% are singletons. Likely unrecorded immune exposures existed in these nominally healthy donors. V was trimmed by 10 bases and J by 9 bases, leaving 16 bases between them. CDR3 size: 13 residues. Germline V gene sequence: CDR1 MDHEN, CDR2 SYDVKM. As regards this clone: Its target is unknown.

Regarding the study as a whole: Most sequenced TCRs were rare (though some public TCRs occurred in many donors). When a later analysis was performed, an Asian-associated ancestry cluster reportedly had fewer N-insertions than the approximately 600-donor mean.

The sample consisted of PBMCs. V is TRBV28 and J is TRBJ1-6; D perhaps matches TRBD1 (6 bases). The receptor was isolated from a man aged 45-65 years in good health and CMV-seronegative. CDR3 in DNA: TGTGCCACATCTACAGGGCTTGGTTCACCCCTCCACTTT. Amino acids: CATSTGLGSPLHF.